The T cell receptor beta chain under discussion was sequenced for a study of T-cell reconstitution after alpha-beta-depleted transplantation in children. Unique molecular identifiers were incorporated during preparation of the TCRbeta library. One entry per CDR3 protein results from TCRdb running MiXCR on the PCR reads. The sample holds 350,000 to 400,000 distinct CDR3 sequences; 20% are singletons and the top ten take 3.5% to 4%. This clonotype appeared a few times. This sequence originates from a human donor who donated a stem cell graft to a child with acute myeloid leukemia. Here the sequenced sample was PBMCs from the stem cell graft donor, taken from the stem cell graft.

DNA of the CDR3: TGTGCCAGCAGTCTCACCGGGGTCCGCACAGATACGCAGTATTTT. Amino acid sequence: CASSLTGVRTDTQYF. This chain uses TRBV12-3 or TRBV12-4 with TRBJ2-3, with D possibly being TRBD2 (5 bases). This CDR3 comprises 15 residues. Trimming stripped 5 bases from V and 1 base from J, with 13 bases between.